Presented here are 27 T cell receptor beta chains from one specimen sequenced in a study of brain T cells in children with intractable seizures. Profiling relied on immunoSEQ multiplex PCR, and the TCRdb table lists in-frame clones only, not all of them. This table has a few hundred thousand clones, approximately 93% appearing once. Time point: blood from clinic visit 5 months post-surgery; TSC patient then seizure free. This sample comprised peripheral blood, obtained 5 to 6 months after surgery. These receptors were taken from a boy under two years old with tuberous sclerosis and intractable seizures.

This chain joins TRBV9 and TRBJ2-3, with D maybe TRBD2 (6 bases). Germline V lookup: CDR1 SGDLS, CDR2 YYNGEE. This CDR3 is built from 15 residues. The V end lost 1 base, the J end lost 6 bases, and 15 bases lay between the germline ends. In DNA, the CDR3 is TGTGCCAGCAGCGTATTCGCGGGGCGGGATGATACGCAGTATTTT. This sequence encodes CASSVFAGRDDTQYF.

This clone appeared a few times. The rearrangement links TRBV7-9 to TRBJ2-5; possibly TRBD1 for D (6 bases). Germline CDR1 and CDR2: SEHNR and FQNEAQ (reference sequence). V lost 5 bases, J lost 5 bases, and 15 bases lay in between. This CDR3 has 14 amino acids. The CDR3: CASSDTGPGETQYF. As DNA, the CDR3 is TGTGCCAGCAGCGATACAGGGCCTGGGGAGACCCAGTACTTC.

This clone appeared once. The gene calls are TRBV4-2 and TRBJ2-5; 12 bases are shared with TRBD2. Germline V gene sequence: CDR1 LGHNA, CDR2 YNFKEQ. The CDR3 totals 18 residues. V trimming: 1 base; J trimming: 5 bases; junction bases outside the gene matches: 11. CDR3 in DNA: TGTGCCAGCAGCCAAGGGACTAGCGGGGACGCAGGGTCCGAGACCCAGTACTTC. Its protein product is CASSQGTSGDAGSETQYF.

The rearrangement uses TRBV19 and TRBJ2-1; D assignment may be TRBD1 or TRBD2 (5 bases each). The CDR3 sequence is 14 residues long. The germline V and J ends were trimmed by 5 bases and 9 bases, with 17 bases remaining between them. Germline V gene sequence: CDR1 LNHDA, CDR2 SQIVND (reference sequence). The CDR3 DNA follows: TGTGCCAGTAGTTCCCGTAGAGGGGCAAGTGAGCAGTTCTTC. The encoded protein is CASSSRRGASEQFF.

The chain combines TRBV11-3 with TRBJ2-1; 11 positions agree with TRBD2. Germline V lookup: CDR1 SGHNT, CDR2 YENEEA. Losses at the gene ends were 3 bases for V and 8 bases for J; bases not matched to a gene: 6. The CDR3 sequence is 15 residues long. This CDR3 reads CASSFTSGRFDEQFF. CDR3 nucleotide sequence: TGTGCCAGCAGCTTTACTAGCGGGAGATTCGATGAGCAGTTCTTC.

The rearrangement links TRBV4-1 to TRBJ2-5; D remains ambiguous. The V end lost 1 base, the J end lost 0 bases, and 9 bases lay between the germline ends. Germline loops: CDR1 MGHRA, CDR2 YSYEKL. The CDR3 is made up of 15 amino acids. In DNA, the CDR3 is TGCGCCAGCAGCCAAGGGTACTTGTACCAAGAGACCCAGTACTTC. This gives the protein CASSQGYLYQETQYF.

Worth noting for this clone: The identical CDR3 is also encoded by other nucleotide sequences in the sample. The genes are TRBV6-5 and TRBJ1-1; D ambiguous. Looked up from germline, CDR1 is MNHEY and CDR2 is SVGAGI. CDR3 length: 13 residues. V shed 2 bases and J shed 2 bases, with 6 bases lying between them. The CDR3 is CASSYTKNTEAFF. The CDR3 nucleotides read TGTGCCAGCAGTTACACCAAAAACACTGAAGCTTTCTTT.

The rearrangement joins TRBV12-3 or TRBV12-4 to TRBJ2-3; the D is unclear. Trimming left V 8 bases short and J 3 bases short, with 9 bases between. This CDR3 is built from 12 residues. In DNA form, the CDR3 reads TGTGCCAGCTGTGGATTGACAGATACGCAGTATTTT. Protein sequence: CASCGLTDTQYF.

The chain combines TRBV25-1 with TRBJ1-4; D gene ambiguous. This CDR3 comprises 15 residues. Germline V CDR1 and CDR2: MGHDK, SYGVNS. Trimming removed 1 base at V and 4 bases at J, with 10 bases between. The CDR3 region is CASSEFDTDNEKLFF. DNA of the CDR3: TGTGCCAGCAGTGAATTTGACACAGATAATGAAAAACTGTTTTTT.

The chain links TRBV5-4 to TRBJ2-5; D is perhaps TRBD2 (6 bases). V lost 4 bases to trimming and J lost 4 bases, with 17 bases between them. The CDR3 totals 15 residues. CDR1 and CDR2 (germline): SGHNT, YYREEE (reference sequence). As DNA, the CDR3 is TGTGCCAGCAGCCGAGTATCCGGGGGTTCAGAGACCCAGTACTTC. It translates to CASSRVSGGSETQYF.

The CDR3 is CTSSQDSGGTDTQYF. In nucleotides, the CDR3 is TGCACCAGCAGCCAAGATTCAGGGGGCACAGATACGCAGTATTTT. The genes are TRBV1 and TRBJ2-3; the table names TRBD1, a call not compared with the DNA. TRBV1 is designated a pseudogene. The CDR3 runs to 15 residues.

CDR3 region: CASSLGHGWTEQYF. The CDR3 nucleotides are TGCGCCAGCAGCTTGGGTCACGGCTGGACCGAGCAGTACTTC. This chain uses TRBV5-1 with TRBJ2-7; D is unclear. The ends were cut back, 0 bases at V and 6 bases at J, with 13 bases in the middle. The CDR3 loop spans 14 amino acids. CDR1 SGHRS and CDR2 YFSETQ come from the germline V gene.

The V and J genes are TRBV5-1 and TRBJ2-7; 7 nucleotides agree with TRBD1. The CDR3 extends over 14 amino acids. Losses at the gene ends were 4 bases for V and 2 bases for J; bases not matched to a gene: 6. The germline V gene has CDR1 SGHRS and CDR2 YFSETQ. CDR3 residues: CASSPPGTAYEQYF. CDR3 DNA: TGCGCCAGCAGCCCACCCGGGACAGCCTACGAGCAGTACTTC.

The chain links TRBV24-1 to TRBJ2-3; 8 nucleotides agree with TRBD2. The germline gives CDR1 KGHDR, CDR2 SFDVKD. The J segment lost 6 bases and the V segment lost 9 bases, leaving 13 bases of the junction unmatched. The CDR3 length is 15 residues. CDR3 DNA: TGTGCCACCTCTAGCGGGCCCTCAGGTTGGGATACGCAGTATTTT. It codes for CATSSGPSGWDTQYF.

This chain uses TRBV5-4 with TRBJ2-7; TRBD2 is a possible D gene (8 bases). Germline-derived CDR1 and CDR2 are SGHNT and YYREEE (reference sequence). Trimming stripped 4 bases from V and 7 bases from J, with 21 bases between. The CDR3 extends over 15 amino acids. The CDR3 nucleotides are TGTGCCAGCAGCCCGGGAGGGATGACAGGGAGGGAGCAGTACTTC. Residues: CASSPGGMTGREQYF.

The rearrangement joins TRBV27 to TRBJ1-1, with 7 bases fitting TRBD1. Germline assignment: CDR1 MNHEY and CDR2 SMNVEV (reference sequence). The CDR3 extends over 15 amino acids. V lost 2 bases, J lost 6 bases, and 9 bases stayed unmatched. The CDR3 region is CASSLETRDSPEAFF. The CDR3 DNA reads TGTGCCAGCAGTTTAGAAACCCGGGACAGCCCTGAAGCTTTCTTT.

V usage is TRBV3-1 (or the pseudogene TRBV3-2) and J usage is TRBJ1-1; D is uncertain. The CDR3 extends over 14 amino acids. CDR1 and CDR2 (germline): LGHDT, YNNKEL (reference sequence). Trimming left V 0 bases short and J 6 bases short, with 11 bases between. For the CDR3, the DNA is TGTGCCAGCAGCCAAGATATCAGGTATGCTGAAGCTTTCTTT. Amino acids: CASSQDIRYAEAFF.

The chain combines TRBV5-1 with TRBJ2-2, with TRBD1 matching over 11 bases. CDR1 SGHRS and CDR2 YFSETQ come from the germline V gene. CDR3 length: 15 amino acids. V shed 6 bases and J 4 bases; nucleotides not matched to a gene: 5. This CDR3 is CASTSGTGGTGELFF. CDR3 nucleotide sequence: TGCGCCAGCACCTCCGGGACAGGGGGCACCGGGGAGCTGTTTTTT.

The chain employs TRBV5-8 and TRBJ2-7, with 9 bases fitting TRBD2. The CDR3 is made up of 16 amino acids. Looked up from germline, CDR1 is SGHTS and CDR2 is YDEGEE. Germline trimming cut 1 base from V and 5 bases from J; bases unmatched to any gene: 10. CDR3 sequence: CASSLSWREGHNEQYF. CDR3 bases: TGTGCCAGCAGCTTGAGCTGGCGGGAGGGCCACAACGAGCAGTACTTC.

The CDR3 is CASSQGVGTGPLKDEQYF. CDR3 coding DNA: TGTGCCAGCAGCCAAGGAGTCGGAACAGGACCTCTAAAAGACGAGCAGTACTTC. The genes are TRBV3-1 (or the pseudogene TRBV3-2) and TRBJ2-7, with D maybe TRBD1 (5 bases). V was pared by 1 base and J by 5 bases, with 24 bases between. The CDR3 runs to 18 residues. CDR1 and CDR2 (germline): LGHDT, YNNKEL (reference sequence).

The J gene is TRBJ2-1, the V gene TRBV7-9; D might be TRBD2 (7 bases). Germline loops: CDR1 SEHNR, CDR2 FQNEAQ (reference sequence). Trimming pared 6 bases from V and 6 bases from J, leaving 15 bases between. This CDR3 is 14 amino acids long. The CDR3 coding sequence is TGTGCCAGCAGAATCGGGCGGGGGCCCAATGAGCAGTTCTTC. It is translated as CASRIGRGPNEQFF.

The sample holds one count of this clone. The chain couples TRBV7-9 to TRBJ2-7; perhaps TRBD1 as D (6 bases). The CDR3 runs to 14 residues. Looked up from germline, CDR1 is SEHNR and CDR2 is FQNEAQ (reference sequence). V lost 0 bases to trimming and J lost 3 bases, with 9 bases between them. The CDR3 nucleotides read TGTGCCAGCAGCTTAGCGGACAGTGTCTACGAGCAGTACTTC. Its protein is CASSLADSVYEQYF.

The chain couples TRBV11-3 to TRBJ2-2, with TRBD2 identical over 7 bases. With 1 base clipped from V and 6 bases from J, the junction kept 8 bases outside the gene matches. This CDR3 has 16 residues. CDR1 is SGHNT and CDR2 is YENEEA in the germline V gene. CDR3 sequence (DNA): TGTGCCAGCAGCTTAGTGGGCGGGAGCGGTGCCGGGGAGCTGTTTTTT. It yields the protein CASSLVGGSGAGELFF.

This chain connects TRBV3-1 (or the pseudogene TRBV3-2) to TRBJ2-3; D might be TRBD1 or TRBD2, each matching 5 bases. Per germline, CDR1 LGHDT and CDR2 YNNKEL (reference sequence). The CDR3 has 14 amino acids. V shed 6 bases and J shed 0 bases, with 10 bases lying between them. Here the CDR3 reads CASSRDRSTDTQYF. The CDR3 nucleotides read TGTGCCAGCAGTCGGGACCGAAGCACAGATACGCAGTATTTT.

The gene calls are TRBV25-1 and TRBJ1-6; 8 positions match TRBD1. The germline gives CDR1 MGHDK, CDR2 SYGVNS. The V and J ends lost 7 bases and 3 bases, in that order; junction bases with no gene match: 11. The CDR3 covers 17 residues. In nucleotides, the CDR3 is TGTGCCAGCACCGACGGTCCAGGGGGCAACTATAATTCACCCCTCCACTTT. This translates into CASTDGPGGNYNSPLHF.

The chain uses TRBV6-5 and TRBJ1-2; tentative D call: TRBD1 (5 bases). V was trimmed by 6 bases and J by 4 bases, leaving 12 bases between them. The CDR3 length is 13 residues. Looked up from germline, CDR1 is MNHEY and CDR2 is SVGAGI. The CDR3 DNA reads TGTGCCAGCAGCCGGGACCCAGCCTATGGCTACACCTTC. Protein: CASSRDPAYGYTF.

The J gene is TRBJ2-3, the V gene TRBV5-1; D gene unclear. Trimming left V 0 bases short and J 6 bases short, with 14 bases between. This CDR3 region has 15 residues. Germline V gene data show CDR1 as SGHRS and CDR2 as YFSETQ. The CDR3 DNA reads as TGCGCCAGCAGCTTGGCCCAACCCGGTGGGGATACGCAGTATTTT. Translating it yields CASSLAQPGGDTQYF.